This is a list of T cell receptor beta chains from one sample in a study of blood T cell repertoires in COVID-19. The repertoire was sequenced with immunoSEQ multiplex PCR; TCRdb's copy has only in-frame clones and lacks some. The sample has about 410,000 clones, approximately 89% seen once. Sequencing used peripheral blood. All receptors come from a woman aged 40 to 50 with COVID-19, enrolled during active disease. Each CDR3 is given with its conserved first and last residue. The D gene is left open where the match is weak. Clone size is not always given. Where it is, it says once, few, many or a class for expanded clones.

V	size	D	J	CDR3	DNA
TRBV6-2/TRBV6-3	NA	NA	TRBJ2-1	CASSYSPTDRDSIYNEQFF	TGTGCCAGCAGTTACTCCCCGACCGACAGGGACTCTATCTACAATGAGCAGTTCTTC
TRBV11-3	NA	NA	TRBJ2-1	CASSLDLGGVSYNEQFF	TGTGCCAGCAGCTTAGATCTCGGCGGGGTTTCCTACAATGAGCAGTTCTTC
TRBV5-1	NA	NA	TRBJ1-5	CASSPDSPNQPQHF	TGCGCCAGCAGCCCAGACAGTCCCAATCAGCCCCAGCATTTT
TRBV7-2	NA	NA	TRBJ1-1	CASSLDGTNTEAFF	TGTGCCAGCAGCTTAGATGGGACAAACACTGAAGCTTTCTTT
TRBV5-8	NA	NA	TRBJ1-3	CASSSPSTEGEAGNTIYF	TGTGCCAGCAGCAGTCCCTCAACCGAGGGTGAAGCTGGAAACACCATATATTTT
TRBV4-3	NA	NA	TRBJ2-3	CASSQGGSPAYDTQYF	TGCGCCAGCAGCCAAGGCGGCAGTCCGGCATATGATACGCAGTATTTT
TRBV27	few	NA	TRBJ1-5	CASSFGVGGNQPQHF	TGTGCCAGCAGTTTCGGGGTAGGCGGCAATCAGCCCCAGCATTTT
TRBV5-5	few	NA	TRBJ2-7	CASRAESGQTRYEQYF	TGTGCCAGCAGGGCAGAATCTGGACAGACTCGCTACGAGCAGTACTTC
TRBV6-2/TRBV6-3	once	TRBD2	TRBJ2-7	CASSYIRGTTYSYEQYF	TGTGCCAGCAGTTATATCCGTGGGACTACTTACTCCTACGAGCAGTACTTC
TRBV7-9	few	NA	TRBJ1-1	CASSLASENTEAFF	TGTGCCAGCAGCTTAGCCAGTGAGAACACTGAAGCTTTCTTT